Included here is one T cell receptor (beta chain) sequence, with context. Its antigen is not identified. This record belongs to a study of blood T cells in healthy people across ages. V dropped 5 bases and J dropped 2 bases, with 16 bases sitting between them. The CDR3 loop spans 16 amino acids. The germline CDR1 and CDR2 sequences are LNHNV and YYDKDF (reference sequence). The study's findings and limits: Measured against age, TCR beta diversity per million T cells decreased in a roughly linear manner. Nothing was known about donor CMV status, and this possibly confounded expanded clonotype changes.

Healthy Caucasians from Russia aged roughly 6 to 95 served as donors. Sample-barcoded 5' priming and a J-beta primer mix drove a second PCR of roughly 7 to 11 cycles. TCRdb called the 5' RACE reads again in MiXCR, with one record for every CDR3 protein. The data show over 1,300,000 distinct CDR3 sequences, roughly 59% seen once. The gene calls are TRBV15 and TRBJ2-1, with D perhaps matching TRBD2 (5 bases). Sequenced: blood. The receptor was isolated from a man aged 18 to 30 in good health. The CDR3 protein is CATSGRGLVTYNEQFF. CDR3 in DNA: TGTGCCACCAGCGGACGAGGGCTGGTGACCTACAATGAGCAGTTCTTC.